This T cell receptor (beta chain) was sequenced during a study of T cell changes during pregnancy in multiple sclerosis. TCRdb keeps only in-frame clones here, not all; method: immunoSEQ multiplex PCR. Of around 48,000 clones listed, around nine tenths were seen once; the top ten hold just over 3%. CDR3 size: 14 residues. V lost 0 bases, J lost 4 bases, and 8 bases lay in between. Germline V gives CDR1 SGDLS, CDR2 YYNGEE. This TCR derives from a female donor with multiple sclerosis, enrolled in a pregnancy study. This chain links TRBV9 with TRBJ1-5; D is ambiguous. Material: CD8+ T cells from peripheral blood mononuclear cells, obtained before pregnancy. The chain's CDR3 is CASSVDAGNQPQHF. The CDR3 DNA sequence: TGTGCCAGCAGCGTAGATGCAGGTAATCAGCCCCAGCATTTT.